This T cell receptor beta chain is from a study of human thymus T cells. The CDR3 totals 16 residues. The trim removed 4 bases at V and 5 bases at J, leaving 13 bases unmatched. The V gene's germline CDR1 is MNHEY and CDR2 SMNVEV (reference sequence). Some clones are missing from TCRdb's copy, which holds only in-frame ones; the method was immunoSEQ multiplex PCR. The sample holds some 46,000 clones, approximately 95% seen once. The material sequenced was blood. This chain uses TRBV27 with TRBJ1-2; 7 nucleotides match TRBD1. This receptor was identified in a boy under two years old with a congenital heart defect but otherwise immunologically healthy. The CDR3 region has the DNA TGTGCCAGCAGTTCCCCTAGGACAGGCGGCAGGTATGGCTACACCTTC. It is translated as CASSSPRTGGRYGYTF.